The 27 T cell receptor beta chains presented below share a single source sample, sequenced in a study of OX40 agonist ivuxolimab in advanced cancers. The repertoire was sequenced with immunoSEQ multiplex PCR; TCRdb's copy has only in-frame clones and lacks some. Among approximately 60,000 clones listed, about four fifths were seen once. Material: CD4+ or CD8+ T cells sorted from blood, obtained in a trial of the OX40 agonist ivuxolimab. These receptor sequences come from an adult with an advanced solid tumor such as melanoma, head and neck, liver or kidney cancer.

V gene TRBV6-1 combines with J gene TRBJ2-7, with 9 positions matching TRBD1. Trimming removed 4 bases from V and 4 bases from J; junction bases left unmatched: 8. This CDR3 comprises 15 residues. CDR1 MNHNS and CDR2 SASEGT come from the germline V gene. The CDR3 DNA is TGTGCCAGCAGTGGTGGGTGGACAGGGGTGTACGAGCAGTACTTC. Translating it yields CASSGGWTGVYEQYF.

In this sample, this clone turned up once. This chain joins TRBV14 and TRBJ1-1, with no clear D. The germline V gene encodes CDR1 SGHDN and CDR2 FVKESK. This CDR3 comprises 15 residues. Trimming removed 4 bases at V and 1 base at J, with 13 bases between. The CDR3 DNA sequence: TGTGCCAGCAGCCCAGCTCTTTATAGGAACACTGAAGCTTTCTTT. Protein: CASSPALYRNTEAFF. Complete variable domain (other parts from reference TRBV14 and TRBJ1-1): EAGVTQFPSHSVIEKGQTVTLRCDPISGHDNLYWYRRVMGKEIKFLLHFVKESKQDESGMPNNRFLAERTGGTYSTLKVQPAELEDSGVYFCASSPALYRNTEAFFGQGTRLTVV.

The chain combines TRBV15 with TRBJ1-1; 8 nucleotides align to TRBD1. Trimming at V came to 4 bases and at J to 1 base, leaving 5 bases not matched to a gene. Germline CDR1 is LNHNV and CDR2 is YYDKDF (reference sequence). The CDR3 is 15 amino acids. The CDR3 spells CATSKGQAANTEAFF. CDR3 nucleotide sequence: TGTGCCACCAGCAAGGGACAGGCTGCGAACACTGAAGCTTTCTTT.

The chain couples TRBV5-4 to TRBJ1-4; no reliable D call. CDR1 and CDR2 (germline): SGHNT, YYREEE (reference sequence). CDR3 length: 15 amino acids. V lost 4 bases to trimming and J lost 2 bases, with 12 bases between them. The chain's CDR3 is CASSLGPLTNEKLFF. The CDR3 coding sequence is TGTGCCAGCAGCCTAGGACCTCTTACTAATGAAAAACTGTTTTTT.

The rearrangement uses TRBV13 and TRBJ1-1; D is perhaps TRBD1 (5 bases). Germline V gene sequence: CDR1 PRHDT, CDR2 FYEKMQ (reference sequence). The CDR3 is made up of 14 amino acids. The germline V and J ends were trimmed by 0 bases and 1 base, with 6 bases remaining between them. Written as DNA, the CDR3 is TGTGCCAGCAGCTTAGGCGGGACGAACACTGAAGCTTTCTTT. This translates into CASSLGGTNTEAFF.

The chain is built from TRBV5-1 and TRBJ2-3, with D unclear. This CDR3 has 14 residues. The V end was cut by 0 bases, the J end by 1 base, with 6 bases between. CDR1 and CDR2 from the germline V gene are SGHRS and YFSETQ. The CDR3 sequence is CASSLDLRTDTQYF. The CDR3 bases are TGCGCCAGCAGCTTGGATTTACGCACAGATACGCAGTATTTT.

This clone was seen just once. The chain links TRBV5-1 to TRBJ2-1; tentative D call: TRBD2 (5 bases). CDR1 and CDR2 (germline): SGHRS, YFSETQ. V was cut by 1 base and J by 0 bases, with 14 bases left in between. The CDR3 runs 17 residues. CDR3 protein: CASSLTPPAASYNEQFF. CDR3 nucleotides: TGCGCCAGCAGCTTGACCCCTCCAGCGGCCTCCTACAATGAGCAGTTCTTC.

The chain is built from TRBV7-9 and TRBJ2-1; TRBD2 agrees at 9 bases. The CDR3 runs to 14 residues. Germline assignment: CDR1 SEHNR and CDR2 FQNEAQ (reference sequence). With 5 bases clipped from V and 4 bases from J, the junction kept 3 bases outside the gene matches. The CDR3 sequence: CASSRLAEYNEQFF. The CDR3 DNA sequence: TGTGCCAGCAGCCGACTAGCGGAGTACAATGAGCAGTTCTTC.

In this sample, this clone turned up a few times. This chain connects TRBV10-3 to TRBJ2-7, with 9 bases identical to TRBD1. Per germline, CDR1 ENHRY and CDR2 SYGVKD. This CDR3 contains 15 residues. Unmatched junction bases numbered 6, after V lost 6 bases and J lost 0 bases. The CDR3 loop reads CAIRGQGRDSYEQYF. CDR3 DNA sequence: TGTGCCATCAGGGGACAGGGAAGGGACTCCTACGAGCAGTACTTC.

The rearrangement links TRBV7-2 to TRBJ1-2; 7 positions match TRBD1. Germline V CDR1 and CDR2: SGHTA, FQGNSA. The trim removed 1 base at V and 4 bases at J, leaving 9 bases unmatched. The CDR3 totals 16 residues. In DNA, the CDR3 is TGTGCCAGCAGCTTAGTGGGACAGCCAAGGGTCTATGGCTACACCTTC. Translated: CASSLVGQPRVYGYTF.

CDR3 bases: TGCAGCGCCCGCAGGGACAATAAAAACTATGGCTACACCTTC. Translating gives CSARRDNKNYGYTF. The chain has TRBV29-1 and TRBJ1-2, with a possible D match to TRBD1 (6 bases). The CDR3 covers 14 residues. CDR1 is SQVTM, CDR2 ANQGSEA, per germline. V gave up 7 bases and J gave up 2 bases, with 17 bases separating them.

This clone showed up just a few times. The chain links TRBV7-3 to TRBJ2-7, with 8 bases that match TRBD2. V shed 5 bases, J shed 5 bases, and the junction held 8 bases outside the gene matches. Germline V gives CDR1 SGHTA, CDR2 FQGTGA. CDR3 length: 14 amino acids. CDR3 sequence (DNA): TGTGCCAGCAGCCCGGGAGGGCCTAAACACGAGCAGTACTTC. Amino acid sequence: CASSPGGPKHEQYF.

V is TRBV5-1 and J is TRBJ2-7; possibly TRBD1 for D (5 bases). The CDR3 runs 13 residues. With 4 bases removed from V and 2 bases from J, the gap between germline ends came to 10 bases. Per germline, CDR1 SGHRS and CDR2 YFSETQ. The CDR3 region has the DNA TGCGCCAGCAGCCCAGTGACAGCCTACGAGCAGTACTTC. This translates into CASSPVTAYEQYF.

This sequence joins TRBV10-1 and TRBJ2-7; D gene uncertain. V was shortened by 5 bases and J by 2 bases, with 10 bases between the two germline ends. The CDR3 extends over 13 amino acids. Germline CDR1 and CDR2: WNHNN and SYGVQD (reference sequence). CDR3 in amino acids: CASSRNSPYEQYF. The CDR3 DNA reads TGCGCCAGCAGTAGAAACTCGCCCTACGAGCAGTACTTC.

V and J are TRBV29-1 and TRBJ2-1, with no clear D. Germline V gene lookup returns CDR1 SQVTM and CDR2 ANQGSEA. Trimming took off 6 bases at V and 7 bases at J, with 10 bases between the two ends. There are 11 residues in the CDR3. The CDR3: CSVALWNEQFF. The CDR3 DNA sequence: TGCAGCGTCGCCCTATGGAATGAGCAGTTCTTC.

The chain links TRBV2 to TRBJ1-1; the D gene is possibly TRBD1 (5 bases). This CDR3 spans 13 amino acids. The V and J ends lost 2 bases and 3 bases respectively, with 7 bases between them. Germline lookup yields CDR1 SNHLY and CDR2 FYNNEI. This chain's CDR3 is CASSEQGDTEAFF. For the CDR3, the DNA is TGTGCCAGCAGTGAACAGGGAGACACTGAAGCTTTCTTT.

The V and J genes are TRBV6-6 and TRBJ2-1; 10 bases agree with TRBD2. This CDR3 region has 16 residues. Germline CDR1 and CDR2: MNHNY and SVGAGI (reference sequence). With V trimmed by 1 base and J by 5 bases, 5 bases remained unmatched. This CDR3 reads CASSYYASGGNNEQFF. CDR3 coding DNA: TGTGCCAGCAGTTACTATGCTAGCGGGGGAAACAATGAGCAGTTCTTC.

The V and J genes are TRBV6-6 and TRBJ2-1; the D gene is possibly TRBD2 (5 bases). The ends were cut back, 6 bases at V and 5 bases at J, with 14 bases in the middle. Germline V CDR1 and CDR2: MNHNY, SVGAGI (reference sequence). CDR3 length: 14 amino acids. The CDR3 region has the DNA TGTGCCAGCAGGCCCACGGGAACAAACAATGAGCAGTTCTTC. It translates to CASRPTGTNNEQFF.

The chain links TRBV14 to TRBJ1-6; 8 bases match TRBD1. V was pared by 4 bases and J by 7 bases, with 9 bases of the junction left unmatched. Germline loops: CDR1 SGHDN, CDR2 FVKESK. There are 16 residues in the CDR3. The CDR3 region is CASSPKRTGRNSPLHF. For the CDR3, the DNA is TGTGCCAGCAGCCCGAAAAGGACAGGGCGGAATTCACCCCTCCACTTT.

This sequence joins TRBV6-5 and TRBJ1-3; no definite D call. Trimming pared 6 bases from V and 8 bases from J, leaving 17 bases between. This CDR3 is 14 amino acids long. CDR1 is MNHEY, CDR2 SVGAGI, per germline. The CDR3 here is CASRSQRWDDTIYF. For the CDR3, the DNA is TGTGCCAGCAGATCACAAAGGTGGGATGACACCATATATTTT.

This clone has a handful of counts. V and J are TRBV5-1 and TRBJ1-2; weak D call: TRBD1 (6 bases). Germline CDR1 and CDR2: SGHRS and YFSETQ. This CDR3 has 14 residues. V lost 2 bases and J 7 bases, leaving 15 bases between the germline ends. As DNA, the CDR3 is TGCGCCAGCAGCTTACAGGGTCAAGCGGCTGGCTACACCTTC. Amino acids: CASSLQGQAAGYTF.

There are a few counts of this clone. The V call is TRBV29-1, the J call TRBJ1-1; a possible D gene is TRBD1 (5 bases). V lost 4 bases and J 5 bases, leaving 11 bases between the germline ends. The CDR3 spans 12 residues. Germline V lookup: CDR1 SQVTM, CDR2 ANQGSEA. The CDR3 DNA reads as TGCAGCGTTGGACAGTTTTCTACTGAAGCTTTCTTT. Translating it yields CSVGQFSTEAFF. The variable domain in full, with the rest retrieved from reference TRBV29-1 and TRBJ1-1, is SAVISQKPSRDICQRGTSLTIQCQVDSQVTMMFWYRQQPGQSLTLIATANQGSEATYESGFVIDKFPISRPNLTFSTLTVSNMSPEDSSIYLCSVGQFSTEAFFGQGTRLTVV.

About this clone: The same CDR3 arises from other DNA sequences in this sample as well. The chain uses TRBV9 and TRBJ2-2; D gene ambiguous. The CDR3 is 13 residues long. Germline V lookup: CDR1 SGDLS, CDR2 YYNGEE. Trimming shortened V by 0 bases and J by 5 bases, and 5 bases separated the two germline ends. The CDR3, as DNA: TGTGCCAGCAGCGTAGTCGGAACCGGGGAGCTGTTTTTT. Translating gives CASSVVGTGELFF.

J is TRBJ2-7 and V is TRBV7-2; D not certain. V gave up 2 bases and J gave up 0 bases, with 11 bases separating them. Germline assignment: CDR1 SGHTA and CDR2 FQGNSA. This CDR3 comprises 15 residues. The CDR3 bases are TGTGCCAGCAGCTTAAGCCAGGTTGCCTCCTACGAGCAGTACTTC. This gives the protein CASSLSQVASYEQYF.

This chain connects TRBV7-6 to TRBJ2-5; D unresolved. Per germline, CDR1 SGHVS and CDR2 FNYEAQ. The length of the CDR3 is 12 residues. The germline V and J ends were trimmed by 5 bases and 1 base, with 5 bases remaining between them. DNA for the CDR3: TGTGCCAGCAGCCGGATCCAAGAGACCCAGTACTTC. As protein: CASSRIQETQYF.

This clone qualifies as medium-sized. The V and J genes are TRBV12-5 and TRBJ1-3, with unresolved D. The CDR3 length is 16 residues. V was pared by 4 bases and J by 4 bases, with 17 bases between. CDR1 and CDR2 from the germline V gene are LGHNT and FRNRAP. The CDR3 sequence is CASGSAPRVVGNTIYF. CDR3 sequence (DNA): TGTGCTAGTGGTTCCGCCCCCCGAGTGGTCGGAAACACCATATATTTT.

CDR3 sequence (DNA): TGTGCCAGCTCACCAACCTACAGGGTACACGAGCAGTACTTC. Its protein product is CASSPTYRVHEQYF. V gene TRBV18 combines with J gene TRBJ2-7; D might be TRBD1 (6 bases). V was cut by 2 bases and J by 5 bases, with 13 bases left in between. This CDR3 spans 14 amino acids. CDR1 is KGHSH, CDR2 LQKENI, per germline.